This T cell receptor beta chain appears in the sequencing data of a study of blood T cell repertoires in COVID-19. Overall study context: Samples came from the United States, Italy and Spain, spanning acute and convalescent COVID-19. Sources were T cells, B-cell-depleted T cells, or PBMCs; the material itself was cDNA or gDNA.

In the original workflow: Reference gene primer amplification gave estimated nucleated cell counts. Sequenced by immunoSEQ multiplex PCR; TCRdb stores in-frame clones only, minus some. Clonal size and the V and J genes are those of that table, whereas D and trimming came from the DNA. This sample has 200,000 to 300,000 clones, with about 82% found just once. The CDR3 consists of 12 residues. Germline V gives CDR1 SNHLY, CDR2 FYNNEI. V was trimmed by 1 base and J by 5 bases, leaving 5 bases between them. The V gene is TRBV2, the J gene TRBJ2-5; no firm D call. This TCR derives from a woman older than 75 with COVID-19, enrolled during active disease. Sequenced sample: peripheral blood. CDR3 DNA sequence: TGTGCCAGCAGTGAAGACTGGGAGACCCAGTACTTC. Its translation is CASSEDWETQYF.